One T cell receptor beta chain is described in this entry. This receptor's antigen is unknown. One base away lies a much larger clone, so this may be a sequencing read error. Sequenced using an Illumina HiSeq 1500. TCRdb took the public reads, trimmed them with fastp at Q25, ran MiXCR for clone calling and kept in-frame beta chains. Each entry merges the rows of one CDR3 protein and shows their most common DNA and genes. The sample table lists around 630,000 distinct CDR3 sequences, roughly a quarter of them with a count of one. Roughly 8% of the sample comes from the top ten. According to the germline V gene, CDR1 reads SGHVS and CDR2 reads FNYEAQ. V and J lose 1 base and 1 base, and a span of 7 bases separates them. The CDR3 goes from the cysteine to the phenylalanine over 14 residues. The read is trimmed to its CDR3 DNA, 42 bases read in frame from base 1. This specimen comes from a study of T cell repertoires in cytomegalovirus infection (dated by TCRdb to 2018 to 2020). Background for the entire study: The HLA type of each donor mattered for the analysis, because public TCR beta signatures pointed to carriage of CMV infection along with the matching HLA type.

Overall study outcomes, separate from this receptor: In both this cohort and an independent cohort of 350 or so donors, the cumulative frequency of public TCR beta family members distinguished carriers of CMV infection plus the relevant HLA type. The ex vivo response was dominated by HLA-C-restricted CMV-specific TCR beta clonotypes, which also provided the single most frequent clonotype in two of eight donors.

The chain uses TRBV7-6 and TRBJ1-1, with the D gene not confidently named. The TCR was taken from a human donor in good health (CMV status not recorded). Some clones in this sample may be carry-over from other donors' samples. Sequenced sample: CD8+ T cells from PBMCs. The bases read TGTGCCAGCAGCTTAGGGGAGGAGAACACTGAAGCTTTCTTT. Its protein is CASSLGEENTEAFF.